A single sample gave rise to the 32 T cell receptor beta chains below, sequenced in a study of spatial heterogeneity in lung cancer (dated by TCRdb to 2018 to 2020). The library was obtained by 5' RACE. Reads for this sample came from a NextSeq 500. TCRdb ran its own pipeline on the public reads, namely fastp trimming at Q25 and MiXCR clone calling, and kept in-frame beta chains. Merged by CDR3 protein, the rows form single entries marked with the most common genes and DNA. This sample has roughly 120,000 distinct CDR3 sequences in its table, and more than 9% of those were observed once. 16% of the sample lies in the top ten. The intended sense of this specimen's time point label: blood at routine non-recurrence follow-up after resection. For TCR sequencing, whole RNA was extracted from tumor and nontumor lung tissue, or from cryopreserved PBMC samples, and no cell sorting was done. The material sequenced was PBMCs, taken at follow-up. These receptors were taken from a male donor with early-stage non-small cell lung cancer.

This clonotype has ten or more counts. V usage is TRBV5-1 and J usage is TRBJ1-5, with D perhaps TRBD1 (5 bases). V was cut by 2 bases and J by 7 bases, with 10 bases left in between. Germline V lookup: CDR1 SGHRS, CDR2 YFSETQ. This CDR3 comprises 13 residues. CDR3 sequence: CASSFDTGQPQHF. The CDR3 region has the DNA TGCGCCAGCAGCTTTGATACAGGCCAGCCCCAGCATTTT.

This clonotype came up many times. This chain links TRBV5-4 with TRBJ1-1; the D is unclear. Germline assignment: CDR1 SGHNT and CDR2 YYREEE (reference sequence). The length of the CDR3 is 15 residues. The V and J ends lost 1 base and 0 bases respectively, with 10 bases between them. The CDR3 DNA reads TGTGCCAGCAGCTTGCGTGGCGGGATGAACACTGAAGCTTTCTTT. This sequence encodes CASSLRGGMNTEAFF.

CDR3 bases: TGTGCCAGCAGTGAATCGGTCCACATTTTAGATTCACCCCTCCACTTT. Translation gives CASSESVHILDSPLHF. The V and J genes are TRBV6-1 and TRBJ1-6; D not certain. Germline loops: CDR1 MNHNS, CDR2 SASEGT. V lost 2 bases and J 8 bases, leaving 16 bases between the germline ends. The CDR3 has 16 amino acids.

The V gene is TRBV6-1, the J gene TRBJ1-6; tentatively, D is TRBD1 (5 bases). V lost 2 bases and J 2 bases, leaving 7 bases between the germline ends. The CDR3 is 15 amino acids. Per germline, CDR1 MNHNS and CDR2 SASEGT. CDR3 protein: CASSERGTYNSPLHF. The CDR3 nucleotides read TGTGCCAGCAGTGAAAGGGGAACCTATAATTCACCCCTCCACTTT.

The sample holds a few counts of this clonotype. V usage is TRBV13 and J usage is TRBJ1-6, with 7 bases fitting TRBD1. This CDR3 is built from 16 residues. V gave up 0 bases and J gave up 4 bases; unmatched junction bases: 3. CDR1 is PRHDT, CDR2 FYEKMQ, per germline (reference sequence). DNA of the CDR3: TGTGCCAGCAGCTTAGGAGGGGGCGTTTATAATTCACCCCTCCACTTT. It is translated as CASSLGGGVYNSPLHF.

The chain has TRBV4-3 and TRBJ2-7; D possibly corresponds to TRBD1 (6 bases). Trimming shortened V by 4 bases and J by 3 bases, and 13 bases separated the two germline ends. CDR1 and CDR2 from the germline V gene are LGHNA and YSLEER. This CDR3 has 14 residues. CDR3 region: CASSPGQLFYEQYF. The CDR3 coding sequence is TGCGCCAGCAGCCCCGGACAGTTATTCTACGAGCAGTACTTC.

This clonotype was seen repeatedly, ten times or more. V is TRBV20-1 and J is TRBJ2-7; TRBD1 agrees at 9 bases. Germline V gene lookup returns CDR1 DFQATT and CDR2 SNEGSKA (reference sequence). The CDR3 has 13 amino acids. V lost 6 bases and J lost 4; bases outside the gene matches: 7. This CDR3 reads CSAEDRGGYEQYF. CDR3 DNA sequence: TGCAGTGCAGAGGACAGGGGTGGTTACGAGCAGTACTTC.

This clonotype was detected many times. This chain connects TRBV5-1 to TRBJ2-7, with D tentatively TRBD1 or TRBD2 (5 bases each). V was clipped by 0 bases and J by 2 bases, with 12 bases between them. The length of the CDR3 is 15 residues. Per the germline V gene, CDR1 is SGHRS and CDR2 is YFSETQ. The CDR3 sequence is CASSLVGTGTYEQYF. Written as DNA, the CDR3 is TGCGCCAGCAGCTTGGTAGGGACCGGGACCTACGAGCAGTACTTC.

This clonotype turned up a few times. The chain carries TRBV7-2 and TRBJ2-3; D possibly uses TRBD1 or TRBD2 (7 bases each). V was cut by 6 bases and J by 1 base, with 14 bases left in between. Per the germline V gene, CDR1 is SGHTA and CDR2 is FQGNSA. This CDR3 is 15 amino acids long. CDR3 region: CASRRAGGGTDTQYF. In DNA, the CDR3 is TGTGCCAGCAGGCGTGCAGGGGGGGGCACAGATACGCAGTATTTT.

This clonotype was picked up a small number of times. The genes are TRBV4-1 and TRBJ1-6; 9 bases match TRBD1. This CDR3 region has 13 residues. J gave up 9 bases and V 4 bases, and 1 base lay outside the gene matches. Germline CDR1 is MGHRA and CDR2 is YSYEKL. This CDR3 is CASSLTGGSPLHF. CDR3 nucleotides: TGCGCCAGCAGCCTGACAGGGGGTTCACCCCTCCACTTT.

The table lists this clonotype with many counts. The CDR3 coding sequence is TGCAGTGCGGGGACTATGATATACGAGCAGTACTTC. Protein sequence: CSAGTMIYEQYF. The chain employs TRBV20-1 and TRBJ2-7; 7 bases line up with TRBD2. The CDR3 contains 12 residues. CDR1 is DFQATT, CDR2 SNEGSKA, per germline (reference sequence). The V gene end was trimmed by 6 bases and the J gene end by 4 bases; junction bases not matched to a gene: 6.

In its sample, this clonotype was seen a few times. The chain recombines TRBV5-1 with TRBJ2-7; possible D gene TRBD2, 5 bases. Germline V gene data show CDR1 as SGHRS and CDR2 as YFSETQ. V was clipped by 4 bases and J by 4 bases, with 18 bases between them. This CDR3 spans 15 amino acids. For the CDR3, the DNA is TGCGCCAGCAGCCCGGTGGCTAGCACGGCATACGAGCAGTACTTC. Translating gives CASSPVASTAYEQYF.

In this sample, this clonotype turned up a few times. The chain combines TRBV27 with TRBJ2-7; D is unclear. V lost 1 base and J 2 bases, leaving 9 bases between the germline ends. CDR3 length: 14 amino acids. Germline lookup yields CDR1 MNHEY and CDR2 SMNVEV (reference sequence). The CDR3 is CASSLWHRPYEQYF. CDR3 sequence (DNA): TGTGCCAGCAGTTTATGGCACCGACCCTACGAGCAGTACTTC.

CDR3 in DNA: TGCAGTGCTACGGGAAGGGGGAATGAGCAGTTCTTC. Its translation: CSATGRGNEQFF. The genes are TRBV20-1 and TRBJ2-1, with a possible D match to TRBD1 (6 bases). V was clipped by 4 bases and J by 7 bases, with 11 bases between them. The CDR3 is made up of 12 amino acids. Germline V CDR1 and CDR2: DFQATT, SNEGSKA (reference sequence).

By share, this clonotype ranks as medium-sized (0.01 to 0.1%). The CDR3 protein is CSASSDDNEQFF. The CDR3 coding sequence is TGCAGTGCTAGCTCGGATGACAATGAGCAGTTCTTC. This chain joins TRBV20-1 and TRBJ2-1, with D hard to call. The CDR3 is made up of 12 amino acids. Trimming removed 3 bases from V and 5 bases from J, with 8 bases in between. Germline V lookup: CDR1 DFQATT, CDR2 SNEGSKA (reference sequence).

This clonotype was seen more than once but under ten times. The rearrangement links TRBV12-3 or TRBV12-4 to TRBJ2-7; 11 bases line up with TRBD1. The CDR3 totals 15 residues. V lost 5 bases, J lost 6 bases, and 9 bases stayed unmatched. This chain's CDR3 is CASSTRDRGFGEQYF. The CDR3 DNA reads TGTGCCAGCAGTACCCGGGACAGGGGGTTCGGCGAGCAGTACTTC.

Ten or more counts support this clonotype. This chain connects TRBV7-2 to TRBJ1-2; D is possibly TRBD1 (6 bases). From germline, CDR1 is SGHTA and CDR2 FQGNSA. CDR3 length: 15 amino acids. V was clipped by 6 bases and J by 0 bases, with 14 bases between them. In DNA, the CDR3 is TGTGCCAGCAGAGTGATGGACAGAGCTAACTATGGCTACACCTTC. This codes for CASRVMDRANYGYTF. The entire variable domain, with the rest obtained from reference TRBV7-2 and TRBJ1-2, is as follows: GAGVSQSPSNKVTEKGKDVELRCDPISGHTALYWYRQSLGQGLEFLIYFQGNSAPDKSGLPSDRFSAERTGGSVSTLTIQRTQQEDSAVYLCASRVMDRANYGYTFGSGTRLTVV.

The chain has TRBV2 and TRBJ2-1; 11 nucleotides line up with TRBD2. Germline assignment: CDR1 SNHLY and CDR2 FYNNEI. After removal of 8 bases from V and 6 bases from J, the junction contained 6 bases not matched to a gene. The CDR3 totals 14 residues. CDR3 sequence (DNA): TGTGCCAGCGACCGACTAGCGGGGCGCAATGAGCAGTTCTTC. It yields the protein CASDRLAGRNEQFF.

The gene calls are TRBV6-2 or TRBV6-3 and TRBJ2-2; D is perhaps TRBD2 (6 bases). The CDR3 covers 15 residues. The germline V gene encodes CDR1 MNHEY and CDR2 SVGEGT. The V gene lost 6 bases and the J gene lost 3 bases, with 14 bases spanning the gap. The CDR3 protein is CASSSGTGDTGELFF. The CDR3 nucleotides are TGTGCCAGCAGCTCCGGGACTGGGGACACCGGGGAGCTGTTTTTT.

The genes are TRBV5-6 and TRBJ2-7, with D unresolved. CDR3 length equals 13 residues. Germline CDR1 SGHDT, CDR2 YYEEEE. V was pared by 2 bases and J by 3 bases, with 9 bases between. CDR3 bases: TGTGCCAGCAGCTTACAGAGGAACTACGAGCAGTACTTC. As protein: CASSLQRNYEQYF.

The chain has TRBV15 and TRBJ1-4; D remains ambiguous. The germline V gene encodes CDR1 LNHNV and CDR2 YYDKDF (reference sequence). V was shortened by 0 bases and J by 5 bases, with 10 bases between the two germline ends. This CDR3 region has 15 residues. In DNA, the CDR3 is TGTGCCACCAGCAGAGATCAGTTGGAAAATGAAAAACTGTTTTTT. It specifies CATSRDQLENEKLFF.

Many counts were recorded for this clonotype. The V gene is TRBV5-1, the J gene TRBJ2-2; D is ambiguous. This CDR3 comprises 14 residues. Germline-derived CDR1 and CDR2 are SGHRS and YFSETQ. V shed 7 bases and J shed 0 bases, with 10 bases lying between them. The chain's CDR3 is CASRTRANTGELFF. The CDR3 nucleotides are TGCGCCAGCCGTACCCGGGCGAACACCGGGGAGCTGTTTTTT.

There are a few counts of this clonotype. The rearrangement links TRBV11-2 to TRBJ2-3; D perhaps matches TRBD1 (6 bases). CDR1 and CDR2 from the germline V gene are SGHAT and FQNNGV. The CDR3 runs to 12 residues. Trimming left V 8 bases short and J 4 bases short, with 10 bases between. CDR3 in amino acids: CASGRGADTQYF. The CDR3 nucleotides read TGTGCCAGCGGCAGGGGTGCAGATACGCAGTATTTT.

This clonotype came up many times. The chain links TRBV7-9 to TRBJ1-1, with D possibly matching TRBD1 (5 bases). Germline loops: CDR1 SEHNR, CDR2 FQNEAQ (reference sequence). The CDR3 is 17 residues long. V was trimmed by 5 bases and J by 4 bases, leaving 23 bases between them. CDR3: CASSRSALGRGRTEAFF. The CDR3 coding sequence is TGTGCCAGCAGCCGCTCCGCCCTCGGTAGGGGCCGCACTGAAGCTTTCTTT.

J is TRBJ2-5 and V is TRBV7-2; 7 bases are a match to TRBD2. The CDR3 extends over 16 amino acids. Germline V gives CDR1 SGHTA, CDR2 FQGNSA. The junction had 7 bases not matched to a gene; V was cut back by 1 base and J by 2 bases. In DNA, the CDR3 is TGTGCCAGCAGCTTAGGAGGTAGCGGGCCTCAAGAGACCCAGTACTTC. Its protein product is CASSLGGSGPQETQYF.

This clonotype was seen a few times. This chain uses TRBV7-8 with TRBJ2-7, with TRBD1 matching 7 bases. J gave up 6 bases and V 4 bases, and 9 bases lay outside the gene matches. The length of the CDR3 is 14 residues. The V gene's germline CDR1 is SGHVS and CDR2 FQNEAQ. The CDR3 reads CASSYSTGAGEQYF. The CDR3, as DNA: TGTGCCAGCAGCTACAGTACAGGGGCTGGCGAGCAGTACTTC.

At least ten counts were recorded for this clonotype. The chain combines TRBV20-1 with TRBJ1-4; no firm D call. Germline V CDR1 and CDR2: DFQATT, SNEGSKA (reference sequence). The CDR3 spans 12 residues. V lost 1 base and J 8 bases, leaving 8 bases between the germline ends. The CDR3 here is CSARGGPEKLFF. Written as DNA, the CDR3 is TGCAGTGCTAGAGGAGGGCCGGAAAAACTGTTTTTT.

J is TRBJ2-7 and V is TRBV5-1, with TRBD1 as a possible D gene (5 bases). V dropped 0 bases and J dropped 3 bases, with 10 bases sitting between them. The CDR3 spans 14 residues. Germline CDR1 SGHRS, CDR2 YFSETQ. CDR3 residues: CASSLVRAGYEQYF. CDR3 DNA sequence: TGCGCCAGCAGCTTGGTCAGGGCAGGCTACGAGCAGTACTTC.

This clonotype has a handful of counts. The V gene is TRBV5-1, the J gene TRBJ1-4; D not resolved. V was pared by 0 bases and J by 5 bases, with 8 bases between. This CDR3 comprises 14 residues. Germline loops: CDR1 SGHRS, CDR2 YFSETQ. CDR3 residues: CASSLEGSNEKLFF. DNA of the CDR3: TGCGCCAGCAGCTTGGAAGGGTCCAATGAAAAACTGTTTTTT.

Ten or more counts support this clonotype. The V call is TRBV5-1, the J call TRBJ2-7, with TRBD2 as a possible D gene (6 bases). V dropped 4 bases and J dropped 1 base, with 12 bases sitting between them. The CDR3 runs to 14 residues. Germline CDR1 is SGHRS and CDR2 is YFSETQ. The CDR3 DNA sequence: TGCGCCAGCAGCGATACTAGCTCTTCCTACGAGCAGTACTTC. Translation: CASSDTSSSYEQYF.

The chain combines TRBV7-2 with TRBJ2-1, with TRBD2 identical over 10 bases. The CDR3 spans 16 residues. Germline lookup yields CDR1 SGHTA and CDR2 FQGNSA. V trimming: 4 bases; J trimming: 3 bases; junction bases outside the gene matches: 6. The CDR3 protein is CASSSPLAGYYNEQFF. As DNA, the CDR3 is TGTGCCAGCAGCTCGCCACTAGCGGGGTACTACAATGAGCAGTTCTTC.

The genes are TRBV27 and TRBJ2-5; 10 positions match TRBD1. The CDR3 length is 14 residues. Germline V lookup: CDR1 MNHEY, CDR2 SMNVEV (reference sequence). V dropped 4 bases and J dropped 4; count of bases not matched to a gene: 3. As DNA, the CDR3 is TGTGCCAGCAGTTGGGGGACAGGGGTAGAGACCCAGTACTTC. This codes for CASSWGTGVETQYF.